The 6 T cell receptor beta chains below come from one sample, sequenced in a study of blood T cell repertoires in COVID-19. Only in-frame clones appear in the TCRdb table, and some are missing; sequencing was by immunoSEQ multiplex PCR. The table lists over 150,000 clones, roughly four fifths of them singletons. The sequenced material came from peripheral blood. The receptors shown here come from a woman aged 60 to 75 with acute or convalescent COVID-19.

This chain uses TRBV24-1 with TRBJ2-1; TRBD1 matches at 11 bases. The CDR3 covers 15 residues. Germline-derived CDR1 and CDR2 are KGHDR and SFDVKD. J was trimmed by 6 bases and V by 4 bases; bases with no gene match: 4. CDR3 amino acids: CATSDPGTGGNEQFF. The CDR3 nucleotides read TGTGCCACCAGTGACCCCGGGACAGGGGGCAATGAGCAGTTCTTC.

The V gene is TRBV19, the J gene TRBJ2-1; 10 nucleotides line up with TRBD1. Germline V gene lookup returns CDR1 LNHDA and CDR2 SQIVND (reference sequence). This CDR3 is 15 amino acids long. J was trimmed by 8 bases and V by 3 bases; bases with no gene match: 7. The CDR3 region is CASSIPGQGKYEQFF. Written as DNA, the CDR3 is TGTGCCAGTAGTATCCCGGGACAGGGGAAGTATGAGCAGTTCTTC.

The V call is TRBV29-1, the J call TRBJ2-7, with D hard to call. Per the germline V gene, CDR1 is SQVTM and CDR2 is ANQGSEA. This CDR3 region has 12 residues. V was clipped by 7 bases and J by 1 base, with 11 bases between them. For the CDR3, the DNA is TGCAGCGGCTCTCACAATTCCTACGAGCAGTACTTC. This sequence encodes CSGSHNSYEQYF.

The V call is TRBV11-1, the J call TRBJ1-6, with D possibly TRBD1 on 5 matching bases. V shed 3 bases and J shed 9 bases, with 12 bases lying between them. Germline lookup yields CDR1 SGHAT and CDR2 FQDESV (reference sequence). This CDR3 has 14 residues. DNA for the CDR3: TGTGCCAGCAGCTTGTCGGCAGGGATTTCACCCCTCCACTTT. Its protein product is CASSLSAGISPLHF.

This clone was counted a single time. The chain has TRBV2 and TRBJ1-2; 8 bases agree with TRBD1. Germline CDR1 is SNHLY and CDR2 is FYNNEI. V shed 2 bases and J 2 bases; nucleotides not matched to a gene: 1. This CDR3 comprises 14 residues. The CDR3 sequence: CASSERQGNYGYTF. DNA of the CDR3: TGTGCCAGCAGTGAACGACAGGGGAACTATGGCTACACCTTC.

The chain employs TRBV30 and TRBJ1-4; TRBD1 is a possible D gene (6 bases). Germline V lookup: CDR1 GTSNPN, CDR2 SVGIG (reference sequence). This CDR3 comprises 15 residues. The V end was cut by 1 base, the J end by 5 bases, with 14 bases between. CDR3 coding DNA: TGTGCCTGGAGTGACAGGGCAGGGGTAAATGAAAAACTGTTTTTT. Translated, it gives CAWSDRAGVNEKLFF.